Sequencing of this T cell receptor beta chain was carried out in a study of shared clonotypes between healthy human individuals. Overall study: Each donor contributed plates that comprised three CD4 naive, three CD4 memory, two CD8 naive and one CD8 memory.

As for this clone: Its antigen is as yet unknown.

Naive-designated CD8 cells lacked CD45RO, were positively enriched for CCR7, and omitted terminally differentiated effector memory CD45RA+ cells. This CDR3 comprises 14 residues. Germline CDR1 reads MNHEY; CDR2 reads SMNVEV (reference sequence). Trimming shortened V by 3 bases and J by 3 bases, and 10 bases separated the two germline ends. Clones were read by immunoSEQ multiplex PCR, and TCRdb kept only the in-frame ones, dropping some. The sample records under 700,000 clones, around 96% being singletons. General study points: Some clonotypes were shared by all four sorted-subset donors, while others were not shared. The non-shared ones had lower generation probabilities than the shared ones. Clonotype sharing among the donors was expected to vary with sequencing depth. Researchers sampled blood only, noting tissue repertoires likely differ.

The sequenced sample was naive CD8+ T cells sorted from blood. This sequence originates from a young woman in good health. The chain couples TRBV27 to TRBJ2-3; D gene uncertain. In DNA, the CDR3 is TGTGCCAGCAGTTTCGTCCTTTCTACAGATACGCAGTATTTT. Protein product: CASSFVLSTDTQYF.